In this sample, the clone carrying this TCR beta chain turned up a few times. Its antigen is not identified. TCRdb ran MiXCR on the RT-PCR reads and lists one entry per CDR3 protein. In the table there are over 300,000 distinct CDR3 sequences, just over 20% of which are singletons. The data were obtained in a study of response to subunit inactivated influenza vaccine. The V and J ends lost 1 base and 6 bases respectively, with 10 bases between them. The germline V gene has CDR1 LGHDT and CDR2 YNNKEL (reference sequence). This CDR3 contains 14 residues. Study-wide points: It was the authors' suggestion that each seasonal influenza vaccination recruits few new T cells.

The chain recombines TRBV3-1 with TRBJ1-5, with a tentative D call TRBD1 (6 bases). This TCR came from a man aged 50-75 years who received an inactivated influenza vaccine. The source was PBMCs from blood, collected about 19 months after vaccination. This CDR3 is CASSQVTGSQPQHF. CDR3 nucleotide sequence: TGTGCCAGCAGCCAAGTAACAGGGAGTCAGCCCCAGCATTTT.